The 3 T cell receptor beta chains reported below all come from one sample, sequenced in a study of cytomegalovirus exposure and HLA in healthy donors. TCRdb's copy holds only in-frame clones and misses some; the assay was immunoSEQ multiplex PCR. The sample carries some 250,000 clones, 90% recorded once. The sample was PBMCs. Receptors originate from a woman in her 30s in good health and CMV-seronegative.

The V call is TRBV4-1, the J call TRBJ2-2; a possible D gene is TRBD2 (6 bases). With 1 base removed from V and 1 base from J, the gap between germline ends came to 13 bases. Germline-derived CDR1 and CDR2 are MGHRA and YSYEKL. The CDR3 length is 17 residues. This CDR3 reads CASSQGFGGKNTGELFF. CDR3 nucleotides: TGCGCCAGCAGCCAAGGCTTTGGCGGGAAGAACACCGGGGAGCTGTTTTTT.

The chain carries TRBV7-9 and TRBJ2-3; D may be TRBD1 (6 bases). The CDR3 covers 16 residues. Germline CDR1 and CDR2: SEHNR and FQNEAQ (reference sequence). V gave up 5 bases and J gave up 3 bases, with 18 bases separating them. The CDR3 DNA reads TGTGCCAGCAGCACACAAGGACAGATTGTAACAGATACGCAGTATTTT. Amino acids: CASSTQGQIVTDTQYF.

This clone was seen a handful of times. This CDR3 is also generated by other DNA sequences in the sample. The chain joins TRBV11-3 to TRBJ2-7; D is possibly TRBD1 (6 bases). This CDR3 region has 16 residues. The germline CDR1 and CDR2 sequences are SGHNT and YENEEA. Trimming took 0 bases from V and 0 from J, leaving 12 bases between them. The CDR3 is CASSLERGGGSYEQYF. In nucleotides, the CDR3 is TGTGCCAGCAGCTTAGAGAGAGGGGGTGGCTCCTACGAGCAGTACTTC.